One sample yielded the 10 T cell receptor beta chains listed below, sequenced in a study of blood T cells in healthy people across ages (dated by TCRdb to 2015 to 2017). Library prep was done by 5' RACE. Reads for this sample came from an Illumina HiSeq 2500. A second PCR of roughly 6 to 11 cycles was run with a J-beta primer mix and a sample-barcoded 5' primer. TCRdb passed the public sequencing reads through fastp at Q25 and MiXCR, retaining productive beta sequences. Duplicate CDR3 protein sequences are folded into a single record with the most common DNA and genes. The sample table holds about 1.8 million distinct CDR3 sequences, of which just under 50% were seen once. Together, the top ten hold approximately 2.1% of the sample. The specimen was blood. Receptors originate from a woman in her thirties or forties in good health.

In this sample, this clonotype turned up once. The chain couples TRBV5-1 to TRBJ2-3; 9 bases map to TRBD2. V dropped 7 bases and J dropped 2; count of bases not matched to a gene: 11. This CDR3 is built from 16 residues. The germline gives CDR1 SGHRS, CDR2 YFSETQ. The CDR3: CASRAGGLRFTDTQYF. For the CDR3, the DNA is TGCGCCAGCCGGGCGGGGGGGCTCAGATTCACAGATACGCAGTATTTT.

This clonotype turned up a few times. The J gene is TRBJ1-2, the V gene TRBV5-5; 8 positions agree with TRBD1. V dropped 3 bases and J dropped 5; count of bases not matched to a gene: 6. The CDR3 consists of 14 residues. Germline CDR1 SGHKS, CDR2 YYEKEE (reference sequence). The CDR3 loop reads CASSSGGSGYGYTF. The CDR3 DNA follows: TGTGCCAGCAGCTCAGGGGGCTCGGGTTATGGCTACACCTTC.

This clonotype appeared a few times. V gene TRBV20-1 combines with J gene TRBJ2-7; TRBD1 agrees at 7 bases. Germline V gene data show CDR1 as DFQATT and CDR2 as SNEGSKA (reference sequence). V was pared by 0 bases and J by 3 bases, with 5 bases of the junction left unmatched. The CDR3 runs to 14 residues. CDR3 in DNA: TGCAGTGCTAGAGATTCAGGGGGTGACTACGAGCAGTACTTC. It is translated as CSARDSGGDYEQYF.

V is TRBV6-2 or TRBV6-3 and J is TRBJ2-5; 7 bases fit TRBD2. Germline V CDR1 and CDR2: MNHEY, SVGEGT. CDR3 size: 13 residues. The V segment lost 7 bases and the J segment 8 bases; nucleotides outside the gene matches: 10. The CDR3, as DNA: TGTGCCAGCACCCAGGGACTACCGGGCACCCAGTACTTC. Protein sequence: CASTQGLPGTQYF.

This clonotype was picked up one time. The rearrangement uses TRBV5-1 and TRBJ2-5; D is unclear. V shed 7 bases and J shed 7 bases, with 14 bases lying between them. Germline V gene data show CDR1 as SGHRS and CDR2 as YFSETQ. The CDR3 consists of 12 residues. The CDR3 DNA reads TGCGCCAGCTCCATGGGCCCGGCGACCCAGTACTTC. Translating it yields CASSMGPATQYF.

CDR3 amino acids: CASSLAGMMVMEFF. Written as DNA, the CDR3 is TGTGCCAGCAGCTTAGCGGGGATGATGGTGATGGAGTTCTTC. V is TRBV7-2 and J is TRBJ2-1; D uncertain. This CDR3 contains 14 residues. Trimming shortened V by 0 bases and J by 14 bases, and 17 bases separated the two germline ends. Germline V lookup: CDR1 SGHTA, CDR2 FQGNSA.

J is TRBJ2-1 and V is TRBV25-1; D perhaps matches TRBD2 (6 bases). The J call may be incorrect, as the DNA end agrees better with TRBJ2-7. The CDR3 length is 16 residues. The germline CDR1 and CDR2 sequences are MGHDK and SYGVNS. The CDR3 region is CASSPLAGSSYNEQYF. CDR3 in DNA: TGTGCCAGCAGTCCCCTTGCGGGGAGCTCCTACAATGAGCAGTACTTC.

This sequence joins TRBV6-5 and TRBJ2-1, with TRBD2 identical over 12 bases. This CDR3 comprises 16 residues. The V and J ends lost 0 bases and 10 bases, in that order; junction bases with no gene match: 7. Germline CDR1 and CDR2: MNHEY and SVGAGI. CDR3 nucleotide sequence: TGTGCCAGCAGTTACTCGACGACTAGCGGGAGATACGAGCAGTTCTTC. This translates into CASSYSTTSGRYEQFF.

This chain connects TRBV6-6 to TRBJ2-3; the D call may be TRBD1 or TRBD2 (6 bases each). Looked up from germline, CDR1 is MNHNY and CDR2 is SVGAGI (reference sequence). The CDR3 contains 15 residues. V was clipped by 6 bases and J by 1 base, with 14 bases between them. The CDR3 is CASRRPGARTDTQYF. The DNA of the CDR3 is TGTGCCAGCAGACGACCGGGGGCACGCACAGATACGCAGTATTTT.

The chain recombines TRBV10-3 with TRBJ1-2, with D hard to call. V was shortened by 0 bases and J by 7 bases, with 9 bases between the two germline ends. There are 13 residues in the CDR3. Germline V gene lookup returns CDR1 ENHRY and CDR2 SYGVKD. DNA of the CDR3: TGTGCCATCAGTGAGTCATTAGGAAGTGGCTACACCTTC. Translated, it gives CAISESLGSGYTF.